These 21 T cell receptor beta chains originate from one sample sequenced in a study of T cell changes during pregnancy in multiple sclerosis. The repertoire was sequenced with immunoSEQ multiplex PCR; TCRdb's copy has only in-frame clones and lacks some. The table lists under 85,000 clones, 90% of them singletons, with 1.5% in the top ten. The starting material was peripheral blood, obtained in the third trimester of pregnancy. The receptors were sampled from a female donor with multiple sclerosis, enrolled in a pregnancy study.

The V call is TRBV7-8, the J call TRBJ1-5; maybe TRBD1 (6 bases). The CDR3 has 13 amino acids. In germline, CDR1 is SGHVS, CDR2 FQNEAQ. V was clipped by 6 bases and J by 6 bases, with 12 bases between them. CDR3 sequence: CASSQRGFQPQHF. The CDR3 DNA is TGTGCCAGCAGTCAAAGGGGGTTTCAGCCCCAGCATTTT.

The gene calls are TRBV5-1 and TRBJ1-5; 9 nucleotides agree with TRBD1. The CDR3 loop spans 15 amino acids. V shed 4 bases, J shed 3 bases, and the junction held 5 bases outside the gene matches. In germline, CDR1 is SGHRS, CDR2 YFSETQ. CDR3 in amino acids: CASSGTGGPNQPQHF. CDR3 DNA sequence: TGCGCCAGCAGCGGAACAGGGGGCCCCAATCAGCCCCAGCATTTT.

This clone occurred once. The J gene is TRBJ1-2, the V gene TRBV30; 10 positions match TRBD1. There are 14 residues in the CDR3. Germline CDR1 is GTSNPN and CDR2 is SVGIG (reference sequence). V shed 4 bases, J shed 7 bases, and the junction held 9 bases outside the gene matches. This CDR3 reads CAWNKDRGLPGYTF. In DNA form, the CDR3 reads TGTGCCTGGAACAAAGACAGGGGGCTTCCTGGCTACACCTTC.

V and J are TRBV19 and TRBJ1-2, with D possibly matching TRBD1 (6 bases). The germline V gene encodes CDR1 LNHDA and CDR2 SQIVND (reference sequence). Between the trimmed V and J ends, which lost 5 bases and 3 bases, there was a span of 22 bases. The CDR3 extends over 17 amino acids. The CDR3 bases are TGTGCCAGTAGTGAAGGACAGCTCCTGGGGGTTCACTATGGCTACACCTTC. This translates into CASSEGQLLGVHYGYTF.

The chain recombines TRBV4-2 with TRBJ2-3, with 8 positions matching TRBD1. Germline values: CDR1 LGHNA, CDR2 YNFKEQ. Germline trimming cut 1 base from V and 0 bases from J; bases unmatched to any gene: 12. This CDR3 has 19 residues. CDR3 DNA: TGTGCCAGCAGCCAAGGGAGGACAGGGCCCCTCTCTAGCACAGATACGCAGTATTTT. It encodes CASSQGRTGPLSSTDTQYF.

The chain has TRBV6-5 and TRBJ1-2; no definite D call. The CDR3 is made up of 14 amino acids. Germline V gives CDR1 MNHEY, CDR2 SVGAGI. Trimming stripped 4 bases from V and 8 bases from J, with 17 bases between. CDR3 sequence: CASSSLSGKGGYTF. For the CDR3, the DNA is TGTGCCAGCAGTTCCCTGAGCGGGAAGGGCGGCTACACCTTC.

The chain uses TRBV25-1 and TRBJ1-1; 8 bases agree with TRBD1. Germline V gene data show CDR1 as MGHDK and CDR2 as SYGVNS. Trimming cost V 9 bases and J 1 base; bases outside gene matches: 7. CDR3 length equals 14 residues. CDR3 protein: CASQGTGTNTEAFF. The CDR3 nucleotides read TGTGCCAGTCAGGGGACAGGTACGAACACTGAAGCTTTCTTT. Supplemented by reference TRBV25-1 and TRBJ1-1, the full variable domain reads EADIYQTPRYLVIGTGKKITLECSQTMGHDKMYWYQQDPGMELHLIHYSYGVNSTEKGDLSSESTVSRIRTEHFPLTLESARPSHTSQYLCASQGTGTNTEAFFGQGTRLTVV.

The chain employs TRBV27 and TRBJ2-6; D is ambiguous. Trimming stripped 3 bases from V and 12 bases from J, with 12 bases between. The CDR3 is made up of 13 amino acids. In germline, CDR1 is MNHEY, CDR2 SMNVEV (reference sequence). This chain's CDR3 is CASSFSDTGVLTF. The DNA of the CDR3 is TGTGCCAGCAGTTTCAGTGACACCGGCGTCCTGACTTTC.

Written as DNA, the CDR3 is TGTGCCAGCAGCGTAGGTATAGCTGGGGCATCAGATACGCAGTATTTT. Its protein product is CASSVGIAGASDTQYF. This chain uses TRBV9 with TRBJ2-3, with D possibly TRBD1 on 5 matching bases. Trimming stripped 0 bases from V and 4 bases from J, with 15 bases between. In germline, CDR1 is SGDLS, CDR2 YYNGEE. The CDR3 spans 16 residues.

This chain links TRBV11-2 with TRBJ2-7; D unresolved. The CDR3 has 12 residues. Trimming took 3 bases from V and 4 from J, leaving 7 bases between them. CDR1 and CDR2 from the germline V gene are SGHAT and FQNNGV. The CDR3 is CASSFSAYEQYF. The CDR3 bases are TGTGCCAGCAGCTTTTCAGCGTACGAGCAGTACTTC.

The CDR3 sequence is CASSEDREFAEQYF. CDR3 bases: TGTGCCAGCAGTGAAGACAGGGAATTTGCCGAGCAGTACTTC. The chain is built from TRBV28 and TRBJ2-7, with TRBD1 matching over 7 bases. The germline V gene has CDR1 MDHEN and CDR2 SYDVKM. J gave up 6 bases and V 5 bases, and 10 bases lay outside the gene matches. The CDR3 covers 14 residues.

The rearrangement uses TRBV6-1 and TRBJ2-7; 9 nucleotides line up with TRBD1. The CDR3 is 13 amino acids. V shed 7 bases and J 4 bases; nucleotides not matched to a gene: 5. CDR1 and CDR2 (germline): MNHNS, SASEGT. The CDR3 sequence: CASKGQGRYEQYF. The CDR3 DNA is TGTGCCAGCAAGGGACAGGGCCGGTACGAGCAGTACTTC.

This clone was recorded only once. The chain is built from TRBV10-3 and TRBJ2-7, with 13 bases aligning to TRBD2. Germline assignment: CDR1 ENHRY and CDR2 SYGVKD. The CDR3 has 15 residues. Trimming at V came to 4 bases and at J to 4 bases, leaving 4 bases not matched to a gene. The CDR3 DNA is TGTGCCATCAGTGGGGGACTAGCGGGAATGTACGAGCAGTACTTC. It codes for CAISGGLAGMYEQYF.

This chain connects TRBV5-1 to TRBJ1-1; 7 bases match TRBD1. The germline gives CDR1 SGHRS, CDR2 YFSETQ. J gave up 9 bases and V 0 bases, and 11 bases lay outside the gene matches. The CDR3 is 15 amino acids. In DNA, the CDR3 is TGCGCCAGCAGCTTGGGGGAAACGAGACAGGGTCAAGCTTTCTTT. It encodes CASSLGETRQGQAFF.

The gene calls are TRBV10-2 and TRBJ2-7; 10 nucleotides agree with TRBD2. CDR1 and CDR2 from the germline V gene are WSHSY and SAAADI. Trimming removed 4 bases from V and 2 bases from J; junction bases left unmatched: 5. The CDR3 totals 15 residues. CDR3 sequence reads: CASSVPTSGPYEQYF. For the CDR3, the DNA is TGCGCCAGCAGTGTTCCGACTAGCGGGCCCTACGAGCAGTACTTC.

The CDR3 protein is CASSGLLNEQFF. The DNA for the CDR3 is TGCGCCAGCAGTGGACTCTTGAATGAGCAGTTCTTC. This rearrangement joins TRBV10-1 to TRBJ2-1, with no clear D. The CDR3 consists of 12 residues. V was trimmed by 4 bases and J by 7 bases, leaving 8 bases between them. CDR1 WNHNN and CDR2 SYGVQD come from the germline V gene (reference sequence).

This clone was seen only a few times. The rearrangement joins TRBV2 to TRBJ2-7; 8 nucleotides align to TRBD1. The V gene's germline CDR1 is SNHLY and CDR2 FYNNEI. V shed 4 bases, J shed 1 base, and the junction held 9 bases outside the gene matches. The CDR3 totals 16 residues. CDR3 loop: CASSVGPGQGSYEQYF. As DNA, the CDR3 is TGTGCCAGCAGTGTAGGCCCTGGACAGGGTTCCTACGAGCAGTACTTC.

The V and J genes are TRBV7-2 and TRBJ2-2, with D maybe TRBD2 (5 bases). The CDR3 spans 13 residues. Germline V lookup: CDR1 SGHTA, CDR2 FQGNSA. The germline V and J ends were trimmed by 5 bases and 1 base, with 5 bases remaining between them. The CDR3 is CASSRGNTGELFF. The CDR3 nucleotides read TGTGCCAGCAGCCGGGGGAACACCGGGGAGCTGTTTTTT.

The chain employs TRBV21-1 and TRBJ1-5; the table's D gene call, TRBD1, was not cross checked with the DNA. TRBV21-1 is flagged as a pseudogene. The CDR3 contains 13 residues. The CDR3 bases are TGTGCCAGCAGCAAAGCAAGGGGCCGGCCCCAGCATTTT. This codes for CASSKARGRPQHF.

This clone appeared once. V is TRBV5-1 and J is TRBJ1-4; D remains ambiguous. Germline lookup yields CDR1 SGHRS and CDR2 YFSETQ. Deletions cut 3 bases from V and 5 bases from J, with 23 bases between. This CDR3 has 18 residues. This CDR3 reads CASSSTAASGFHNEKLFF. The CDR3 DNA reads TGCGCCAGCAGCTCAACAGCAGCTTCAGGATTCCACAATGAAAAACTGTTTTTT.

The chain uses TRBV30 and TRBJ1-1; 8 bases agree with TRBD1. The length of the CDR3 is 10 residues. V gave up 8 bases and J gave up 7 bases; unmatched junction bases: 3. Looked up from germline, CDR1 is GTSNPN and CDR2 is SVGIG (reference sequence). CDR3 amino acids: CATDRGEAFF. The CDR3 DNA reads TGTGCCACAGACAGGGGTGAAGCTTTCTTT.